The 8 T cell receptor beta chains presented below share a single source sample, sequenced in a study of T cells after yellow fever vaccination. TCRdb redid the calling of the 5' RACE reads with MiXCR, one entry per CDR3 protein. The sample consists of 95,000 to 150,000 distinct CDR3 sequences, about 16% of them appearing once. This material consisted of CD8+ T cells sorted from PBMCs, taken 5 days after the yellow fever booster vaccination. The receptors stem from a man between 18 and 29 years old who received the YFV17D yellow fever vaccine.

This clonotype occurred a few times. This chain connects TRBV6-2 or TRBV6-3 to TRBJ2-7; 7 bases fit TRBD1. This CDR3 is built from 14 residues. Germline CDR1 and CDR2: MNHEY and SVGEGT. J gave up 1 base and V 0 bases, and 0 bases lay outside the gene matches. The CDR3 reads CASSYSGQSYEQYF. The CDR3 coding sequence is TGTGCCAGCAGTTACTCGGGACAGTCCTACGAGCAGTACTTC.

V and J are TRBV20-1 and TRBJ2-3; 7 bases map to TRBD2. Per germline, CDR1 DFQATT and CDR2 SNEGSKA (reference sequence). The CDR3 runs to 17 residues. Germline trimming cut 5 bases from V and 0 bases from J; bases unmatched to any gene: 14. The CDR3: CSASRPRLAASTDTQYF. The CDR3 DNA follows: TGCAGTGCTTCTCGGCCCCGTCTAGCGGCCAGCACAGATACGCAGTATTTT.

This clonotype was seen repeatedly, ten times or more. The chain carries TRBV4-1 and TRBJ2-7; 9 nucleotides align to TRBD1. Germline CDR1 is MGHRA and CDR2 is YSYEKL. This CDR3 region has 15 residues. V lost 2 bases and J lost 5; bases outside the gene matches: 7. The CDR3: CASSQLTGTGNEQYF. The CDR3 DNA follows: TGCGCCAGCAGCCAATTAACCGGGACAGGGAACGAGCAGTACTTC.

This clonotype is medium-sized by share. The genes are TRBV9 and TRBJ2-5, with a weak D call TRBD2 (6 bases). Germline V gene lookup returns CDR1 SGDLS and CDR2 YYNGEE. Trimming removed 0 bases at V and 3 bases at J, with 9 bases between. The CDR3 length is 14 residues. CDR3: CASSVAGVEETQYF. The CDR3 bases are TGTGCCAGCAGCGTAGCGGGGGTTGAAGAGACCCAGTACTTC.

The CDR3 DNA is TGTGCCAGCAGCTCCCCCCGGGGGGGGGGCCCAGATACGCAGTATTTT. Translating gives CASSSPRGGGPDTQYF. The chain uses TRBV7-3 and TRBJ2-3, with 8 nucleotides matching TRBD2. From germline, CDR1 is SGHTA and CDR2 FQGTGA. The CDR3 runs 16 residues. V was pared by 4 bases and J by 4 bases, with 10 bases of the junction left unmatched.

The chain uses TRBV7-8 and TRBJ2-3; 7 nucleotides agree with TRBD2. CDR1 is SGHVS, CDR2 FQNEAQ, per germline. This CDR3 comprises 17 residues. The junction had 13 bases not matched to a gene; V was cut back by 5 bases and J by 2 bases. Written as DNA, the CDR3 is TGTGCCAGCAGCCCACATAAGGGGACTACCTACACAGATACGCAGTATTTT. Translated: CASSPHKGTTYTDTQYF.

The CDR3 DNA follows: TGCGCCAGCAGCTTGGCTTGGGACGGAAAGAATTCACCCCTCCACTTT. Its protein is CASSLAWDGKNSPLHF. The V and J genes are TRBV5-1 and TRBJ1-6; maybe TRBD1 (5 bases). The CDR3 spans 16 residues. CDR1 is SGHRS and CDR2 is YFSETQ in the germline V gene. V lost 0 bases and J 7 bases, leaving 14 bases between the germline ends.

This clonotype was observed a handful of times. The J gene is TRBJ2-7, the V gene TRBV6-2 or TRBV6-3; D might be TRBD1 (6 bases). CDR1 is MNHEY, CDR2 SVGEGT, per germline. The ends were cut back, 4 bases at V and 2 bases at J, with 9 bases in the middle. This CDR3 is 13 amino acids long. CDR3 residues: CASSSGQTYEQYF. CDR3 nucleotides: TGTGCCAGCAGTTCCGGACAGACCTACGAGCAGTACTTC.